Sequencing of this T cell receptor beta chain was carried out in a study of long-term antiretroviral therapy in people with HIV. Study outcomes and limitations: In the period from the mid-2000s to the late 2010s, blood was collected, possibly under older ART regimens. Clones that had undergone expansion before ART dominated the repertoire at all time points. Post-ART samples showed increased diversity that remained below transplant donor control levels.

With regard to this clone: Antigen unknown.

Survey level was the resolution at which the v3.0 immunoSEQ assay ran. Only in-frame clones appear in the TCRdb table, and some are missing; sequencing was by immunoSEQ multiplex PCR. The sample shows tens of thousands of clones, approximately 85% of them seen only once. With V trimmed by 3 bases and J by 4 bases, 14 bases remained unmatched. In germline, CDR1 is LNHDA, CDR2 SQIVND (reference sequence). The CDR3 is made up of 18 amino acids. The sequence came from a man aged 18 to 29 with HIV. The sample here was unsorted PBMCs, taken about 3.4 years after starting antiretroviral therapy. J is TRBJ2-1 and V is TRBV19; 8 positions match TRBD2. As DNA, the CDR3 is TGTGCCAGTAGTATTCAGGCTTTTAGCGGGGTCACTTACAATGAGCAGTTCTTC. Its protein is CASSIQAFSGVTYNEQFF.